The present T cell receptor (beta chain) was sequenced within a study of CD8+CD57+ T cells in acquired aplastic anemia. In the study overall: Sorted CD4+ and CD8+ cells gave a mean 3.2 ug DNA, range 0.2 to 27.4 ug. There were roughly 10 million reads, on average, for CD4+ cells from healthy donors.

Concerning this clonotype itself: One end of the junction is discordant with germline, which a read error may explain.

Genomic DNA served as template for TCR beta VDJ and CDR3 profiling. TCRdb fed the reads into MiXCR, producing one record per CDR3 protein. The sample consists of roughly 150,000 distinct CDR3 sequences, roughly 40% of them appearing once. Germline V gene sequence: CDR1 LGHNT, CDR2 FRNRAP. The length of the CDR3 is 14 residues. Input material: sorted CD4+, CD8+, or CD8+CD57+ T cells (not recorded which) from PBMCs. The receptor comes from a human donor in good health. The chain carries TRBV12-5 and TRBJ2-3; possibly TRBD2 for D (7 bases). This CDR3 reads CVSGIGGRTDTQYF. CDR3 nucleotide sequence: TGTGTTAGTGGTATCGGGGGGCGCACAGATACGCAGTATTTT.